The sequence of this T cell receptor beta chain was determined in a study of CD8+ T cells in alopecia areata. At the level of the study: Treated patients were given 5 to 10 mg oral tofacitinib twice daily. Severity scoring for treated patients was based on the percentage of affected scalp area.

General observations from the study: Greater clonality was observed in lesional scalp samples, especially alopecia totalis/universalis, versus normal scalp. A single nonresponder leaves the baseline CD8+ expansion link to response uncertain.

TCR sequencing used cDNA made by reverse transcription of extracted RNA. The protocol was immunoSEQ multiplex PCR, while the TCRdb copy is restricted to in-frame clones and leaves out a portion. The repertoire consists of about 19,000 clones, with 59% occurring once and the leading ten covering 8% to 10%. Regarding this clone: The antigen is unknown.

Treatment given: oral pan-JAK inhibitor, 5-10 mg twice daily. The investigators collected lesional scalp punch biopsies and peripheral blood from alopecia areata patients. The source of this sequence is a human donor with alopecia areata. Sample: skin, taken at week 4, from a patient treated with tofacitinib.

The CDR3 coding sequence is TGTGCCAGCAGTCCCCGGGACTCCACAGATACGCAGTATTTT. Amino acid sequence: CASSPRDSTDTQYF. The chain joins TRBV6-1 to TRBJ2-3, with D tentatively TRBD2 (6 bases). Germline V gene sequence: CDR1 MNHNS, CDR2 SASEGT. Trimming left V 5 bases short and J 2 bases short, with 11 bases between. This CDR3 region has 14 residues.